The source of this T cell receptor beta chain is a study of vaccination and CD4 T cells after COVID-19. This sample's treatment: roughly 10-day PBMC culture with coronavirus spike peptide pools or control peptides (ViraFEST assay). Oncomine TCR Beta short-read sequencing was applied to DNA from cultured CD4+ T cells. TCRdb reprocessed the PCR reads with MiXCR, giving one entry per CDR3 protein. The sample consists of around 25,000 distinct CDR3 sequences, about 53% of them appearing once. Trimming removed 3 bases from V and 10 bases from J, with 7 bases in between. CDR1 SGHAT and CDR2 FQDESV come from the germline V gene (reference sequence). The CDR3 runs to 11 residues. For this clonotype: Its target is not known.

Material: CD4+ T cells from blood, cultured in vitro. The chain is built from TRBV11-1 and TRBJ2-1, with D tentatively TRBD1 (5 bases). This receptor was taken from a human donor who had recovered from COVID-19. The CDR3 is CASSFGHEQFF. CDR3 DNA: TGTGCCAGCAGCTTTGGACACGAGCAGTTCTTC.